The 2 T cell receptor beta chains below all came from one sample that was sequenced in a study of T-cell reconstitution after alpha-beta-depleted transplantation in children. Unique molecular identifiers featured in how the TCRbeta library was prepared. TCRdb re-called the PCR reads through MiXCR, storing one row per CDR3 protein. The sample yields roughly 300,000 distinct CDR3 sequences, around 10% seen once. Sequenced here: peripheral blood, sampled 180 days after TCRalphabeta/CD19-depleted stem cell transplant. These receptors were taken from a male patient between 2 and 10 years old who had a stem cell transplant for chronic granulomatous disease, so the T cells may come from the graft donor.

Ten or more counts support this clonotype. The V gene is TRBV20-1, the J gene TRBJ1-1; unclear D gene. Trimming took 3 bases from V and 1 from J, leaving 6 bases between them. Germline CDR1 DFQATT, CDR2 SNEGSKA (reference sequence). CDR3 size: 12 residues. This CDR3 is CSASRENTEAFF. The CDR3 DNA reads TGCAGTGCTAGTCGGGAGAACACTGAAGCTTTCTTT.

This clonotype has a count of ten or more. This chain uses TRBV15 with TRBJ2-7; D unclear. This CDR3 is built from 13 residues. From germline, CDR1 is LNHNV and CDR2 YYDKDF (reference sequence). V lost 0 bases and J 3 bases, leaving 6 bases between the germline ends. The DNA for the CDR3 is TGTGCCACCAGCAGAGACAGGAGCTACGAGCAGTACTTC. This translates into CATSRDRSYEQYF.